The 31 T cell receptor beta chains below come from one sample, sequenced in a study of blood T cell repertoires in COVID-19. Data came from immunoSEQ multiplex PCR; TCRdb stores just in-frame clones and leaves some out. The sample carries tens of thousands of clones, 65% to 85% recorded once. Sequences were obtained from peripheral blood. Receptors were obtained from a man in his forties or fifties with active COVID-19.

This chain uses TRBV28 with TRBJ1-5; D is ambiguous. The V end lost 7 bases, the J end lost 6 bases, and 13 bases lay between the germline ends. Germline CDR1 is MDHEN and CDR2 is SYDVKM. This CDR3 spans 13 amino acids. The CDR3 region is CASTGMNGQPQHF. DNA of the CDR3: TGTGCCAGCACCGGGATGAACGGTCAGCCCCAGCATTTT.

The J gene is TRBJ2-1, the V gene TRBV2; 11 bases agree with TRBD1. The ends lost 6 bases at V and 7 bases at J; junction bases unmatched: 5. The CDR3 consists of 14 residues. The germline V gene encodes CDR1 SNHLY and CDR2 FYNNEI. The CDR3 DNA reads TGTGCCAGCAGAGTCGGGACAGGGGGTAATGAGCAGTTCTTC. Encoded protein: CASRVGTGGNEQFF.

The CDR3 loop reads CASSYSSRFGGTEAFF. Here the CDR3 DNA reads TGTGCCAGCAGTTACTCGTCTCGCTTTGGCGGCACTGAAGCTTTCTTT. The rearrangement joins TRBV6-5 to TRBJ1-1; D remains unclear. Trimming removed 0 bases from V and 4 bases from J, with 15 bases in between. CDR3 length: 16 amino acids. The germline V gene has CDR1 MNHEY and CDR2 SVGAGI.

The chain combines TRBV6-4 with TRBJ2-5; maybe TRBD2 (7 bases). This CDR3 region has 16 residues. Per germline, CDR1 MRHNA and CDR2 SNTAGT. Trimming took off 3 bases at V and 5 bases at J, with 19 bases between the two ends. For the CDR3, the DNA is TGTGCCAGCAGTGATGGTGGGGGGGGCTTACCGGAGACCCAGTACTTC. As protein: CASSDGGGGLPETQYF.

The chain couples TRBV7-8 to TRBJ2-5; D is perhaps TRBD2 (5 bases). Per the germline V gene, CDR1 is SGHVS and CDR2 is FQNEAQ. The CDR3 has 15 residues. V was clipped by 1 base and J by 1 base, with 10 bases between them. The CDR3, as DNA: TGTGCCAGCAGCTTAGTCCCTAGCAGCCAAGAGACCCAGTACTTC. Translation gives CASSLVPSSQETQYF.

The CDR3 nucleotides are TGTGCCAGCAGCTTTCGCAGGGGGGAAGCTTTCTTT. Encoded protein: CASSFRRGEAFF. J is TRBJ1-1 and V is TRBV7-2, with 7 positions matching TRBD1. CDR1 SGHTA and CDR2 FQGNSA come from the germline V gene. The CDR3 length is 12 residues. V shed 3 bases and J 8 bases; nucleotides not matched to a gene: 3.

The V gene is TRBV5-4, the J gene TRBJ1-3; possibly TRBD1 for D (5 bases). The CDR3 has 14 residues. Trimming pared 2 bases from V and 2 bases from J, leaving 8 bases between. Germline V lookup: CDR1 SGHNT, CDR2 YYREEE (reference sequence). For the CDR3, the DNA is TGTGCCAGCAGCTTAAAGGGGACTGGAAACACCATATATTTT. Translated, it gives CASSLKGTGNTIYF.

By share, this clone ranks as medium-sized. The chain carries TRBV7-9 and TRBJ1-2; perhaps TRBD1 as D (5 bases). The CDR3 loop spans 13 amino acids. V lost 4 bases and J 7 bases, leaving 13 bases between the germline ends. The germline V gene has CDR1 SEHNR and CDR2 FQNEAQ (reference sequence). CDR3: CASSYTGRGGYTF. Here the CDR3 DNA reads TGTGCCAGCAGCTATACGGGGAGGGGTGGCTACACCTTC.

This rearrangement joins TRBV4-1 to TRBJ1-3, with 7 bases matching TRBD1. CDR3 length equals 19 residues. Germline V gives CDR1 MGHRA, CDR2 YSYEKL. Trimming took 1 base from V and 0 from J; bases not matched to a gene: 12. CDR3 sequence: CASSQGKGAHANSGNTIYF. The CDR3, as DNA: TGCGCCAGCAGCCAAGGGAAGGGGGCCCATGCCAACTCTGGAAACACCATATATTTT.

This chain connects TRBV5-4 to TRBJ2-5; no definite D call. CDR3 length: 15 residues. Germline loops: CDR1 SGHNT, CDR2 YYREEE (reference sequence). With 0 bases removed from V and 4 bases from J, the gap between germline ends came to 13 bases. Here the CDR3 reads CASSLDPPRGETQYF. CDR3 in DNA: TGTGCCAGCAGCTTGGACCCTCCCAGAGGAGAGACCCAGTACTTC.

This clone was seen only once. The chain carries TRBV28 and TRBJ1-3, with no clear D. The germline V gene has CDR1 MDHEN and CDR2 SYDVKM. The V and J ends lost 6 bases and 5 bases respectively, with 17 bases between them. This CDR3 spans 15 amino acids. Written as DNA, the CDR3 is TGTGCCAGCAGGAGGGCGTCCACCGGAAGAAACACCATATATTTT. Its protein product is CASRRASTGRNTIYF.

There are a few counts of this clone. The CDR3 DNA is TGTGCCAGCAGCTCCCAAGTACGGTCAGAGCAGTACTTC. It encodes CASSSQVRSEQYF. The chain links TRBV5-8 to TRBJ2-7; D unclear. The CDR3 sequence is 13 residues long. The V gene's germline CDR1 is SGHTS and CDR2 YDEGEE. Trimming pared 3 bases from V and 7 bases from J, leaving 14 bases between.

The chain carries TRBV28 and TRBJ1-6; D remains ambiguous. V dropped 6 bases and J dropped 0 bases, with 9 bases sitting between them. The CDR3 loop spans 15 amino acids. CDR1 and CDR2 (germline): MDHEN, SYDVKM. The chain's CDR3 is CASRTISSYNSPLHF. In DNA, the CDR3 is TGTGCCAGCAGGACAATAAGCTCCTATAATTCACCCCTCCACTTT.

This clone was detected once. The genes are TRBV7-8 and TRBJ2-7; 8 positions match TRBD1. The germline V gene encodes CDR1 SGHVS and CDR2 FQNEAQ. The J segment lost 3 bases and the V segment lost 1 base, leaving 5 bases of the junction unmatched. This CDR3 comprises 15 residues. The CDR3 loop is CASSLGQGNGYEQYF. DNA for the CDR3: TGTGCCAGCAGCTTAGGACAGGGGAATGGCTACGAGCAGTACTTC.

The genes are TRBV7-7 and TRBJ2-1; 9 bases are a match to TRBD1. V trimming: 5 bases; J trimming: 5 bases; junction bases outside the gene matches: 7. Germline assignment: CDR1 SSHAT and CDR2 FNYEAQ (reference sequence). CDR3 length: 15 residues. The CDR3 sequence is CASSPGTGLHNEQFF. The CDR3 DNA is TGTGCCAGCAGCCCTGGGACAGGGCTTCACAATGAGCAGTTCTTC.

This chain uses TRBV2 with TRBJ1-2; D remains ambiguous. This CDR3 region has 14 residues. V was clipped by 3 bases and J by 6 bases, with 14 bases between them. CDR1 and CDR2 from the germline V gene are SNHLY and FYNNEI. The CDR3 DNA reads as TGTGCCAGCAGTGACGGTCTAATTTTGGATGGCTACACCTTC. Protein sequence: CASSDGLILDGYTF. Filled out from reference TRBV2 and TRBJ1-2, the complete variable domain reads EPEVTQTPSHQVTQMGQEVILRCVPISNHLYFYWYRQILGQKVEFLVSFYNNEISEKSEIFDDQFSVERPDGSNFTLKIRSTKLEDSAMYFCASSDGLILDGYTFGSGTRLTVV.

CDR3 nucleotide sequence: TGTGCCAGCAGCTTCTCTGGACAGACCCACTATGGCTACACCTTC. Translation: CASSFSGQTHYGYTF. The V call is TRBV7-2, the J call TRBJ1-2; TRBD1 might be the D (6 bases). The V gene lost 3 bases and the J gene lost 3 bases, with 14 bases spanning the gap. This CDR3 is built from 15 residues. Germline V lookup: CDR1 SGHTA, CDR2 FQGNSA.

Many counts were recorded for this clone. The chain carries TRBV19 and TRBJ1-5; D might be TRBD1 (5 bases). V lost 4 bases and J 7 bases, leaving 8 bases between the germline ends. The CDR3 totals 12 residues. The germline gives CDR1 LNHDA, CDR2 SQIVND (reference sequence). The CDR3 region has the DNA TGTGCCAGTAGTAGGGGGGACCAGCCCCAGCATTTT. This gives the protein CASSRGDQPQHF.

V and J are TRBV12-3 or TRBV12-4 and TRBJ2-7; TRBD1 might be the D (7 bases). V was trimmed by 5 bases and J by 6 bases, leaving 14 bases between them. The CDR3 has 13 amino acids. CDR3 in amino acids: CASSPFQGGEQYF. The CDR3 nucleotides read TGTGCCAGCAGTCCTTTCCAGGGGGGCGAGCAGTACTTC.

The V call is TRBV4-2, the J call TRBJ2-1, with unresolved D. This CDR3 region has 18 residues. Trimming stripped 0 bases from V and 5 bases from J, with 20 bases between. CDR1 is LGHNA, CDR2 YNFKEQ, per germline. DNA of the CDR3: TGTGCCAGCAGCCAAGAACCCCTCCTGGGCCTCACCAACAATGAGCAGTTCTTC. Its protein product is CASSQEPLLGLTNNEQFF.

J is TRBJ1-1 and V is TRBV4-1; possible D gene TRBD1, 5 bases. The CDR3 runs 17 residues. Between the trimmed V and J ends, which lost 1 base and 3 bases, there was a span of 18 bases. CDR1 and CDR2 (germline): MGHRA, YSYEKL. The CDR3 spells CASSQGLLDRGYTEAFF. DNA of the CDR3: TGCGCCAGCAGCCAAGGGCTCCTTGATCGGGGGTACACTGAAGCTTTCTTT.

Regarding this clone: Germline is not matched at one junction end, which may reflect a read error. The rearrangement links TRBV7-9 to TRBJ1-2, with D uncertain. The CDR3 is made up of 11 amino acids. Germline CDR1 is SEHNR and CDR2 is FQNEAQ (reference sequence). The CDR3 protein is CASLPTPGSDF. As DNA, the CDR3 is TGTGCCAGCCTCCCTACCCCCGGCAGCGACTTC.

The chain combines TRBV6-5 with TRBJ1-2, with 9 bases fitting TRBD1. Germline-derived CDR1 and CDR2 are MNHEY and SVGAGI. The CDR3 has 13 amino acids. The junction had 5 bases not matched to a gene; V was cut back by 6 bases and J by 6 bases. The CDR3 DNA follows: TGTGCCAGCAGAACCGGGACAGGGAATGGCTACACCTTC. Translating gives CASRTGTGNGYTF.

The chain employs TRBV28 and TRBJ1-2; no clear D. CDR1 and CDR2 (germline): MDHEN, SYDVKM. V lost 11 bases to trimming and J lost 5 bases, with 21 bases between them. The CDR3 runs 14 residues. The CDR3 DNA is TGTGCCGCATCCACCGGGGTCTCTTTTTATGGCTACACCTTC. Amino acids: CAASTGVSFYGYTF.

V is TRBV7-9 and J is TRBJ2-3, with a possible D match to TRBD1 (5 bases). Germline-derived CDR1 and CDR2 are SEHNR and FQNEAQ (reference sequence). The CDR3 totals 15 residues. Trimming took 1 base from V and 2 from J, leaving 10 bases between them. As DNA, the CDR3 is TGTGCCAGCAGCTTAGGACAGAGCTTCACAGATACGCAGTATTTT. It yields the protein CASSLGQSFTDTQYF.

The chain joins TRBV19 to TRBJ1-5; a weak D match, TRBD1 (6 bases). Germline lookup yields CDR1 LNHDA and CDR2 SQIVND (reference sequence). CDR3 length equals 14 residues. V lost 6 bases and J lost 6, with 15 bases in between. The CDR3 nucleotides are TGTGCCAGTAGGACCCGACAGGAATTTCAGCCCCAGCATTTT. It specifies CASRTRQEFQPQHF.

The CDR3 DNA follows: TGTGCCAGCAGCCCTGGGACTAGCGGATACCAAGAGACCCAGTACTTC. Its translation is CASSPGTSGYQETQYF. This chain links TRBV5-4 with TRBJ2-5; 11 positions agree with TRBD2. The CDR3 is made up of 16 amino acids. V was clipped by 4 bases and J by 0 bases; unmatched bases: 5. Germline V lookup: CDR1 SGHNT, CDR2 YYREEE (reference sequence).

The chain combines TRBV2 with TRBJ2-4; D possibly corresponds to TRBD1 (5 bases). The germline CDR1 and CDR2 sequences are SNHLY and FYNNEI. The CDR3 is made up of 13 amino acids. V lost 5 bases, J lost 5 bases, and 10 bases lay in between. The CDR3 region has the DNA TGTGCCAGCAGTAAATCGACAGAAAACATTCAGTACTTC. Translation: CASSKSTENIQYF.

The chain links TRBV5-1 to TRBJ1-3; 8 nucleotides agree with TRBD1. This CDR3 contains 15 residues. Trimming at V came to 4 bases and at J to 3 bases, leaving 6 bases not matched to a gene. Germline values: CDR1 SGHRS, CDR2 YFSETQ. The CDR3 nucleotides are TGCGCCAGCAGCCCGGACAGGGTTTTTGGAAACACCATATATTTT. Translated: CASSPDRVFGNTIYF. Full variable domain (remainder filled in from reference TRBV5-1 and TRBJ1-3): KAGVTQTPRYLIKTRGQQVTLSCSPISGHRSVSWYQQTPGQGLQFLFEYFSETQRNKGNFPGRFSGRQFSNSRSEMNVSTLELGDSALYLCASSPDRVFGNTIYFGEGSWLTVV.

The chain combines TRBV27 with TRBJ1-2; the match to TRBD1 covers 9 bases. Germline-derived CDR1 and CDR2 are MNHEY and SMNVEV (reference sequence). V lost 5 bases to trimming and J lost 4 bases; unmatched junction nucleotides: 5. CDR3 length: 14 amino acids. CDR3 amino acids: CASSLGTGLYGYTF. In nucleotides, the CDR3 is TGTGCCAGCAGTCTAGGGACAGGGCTCTATGGCTACACCTTC.

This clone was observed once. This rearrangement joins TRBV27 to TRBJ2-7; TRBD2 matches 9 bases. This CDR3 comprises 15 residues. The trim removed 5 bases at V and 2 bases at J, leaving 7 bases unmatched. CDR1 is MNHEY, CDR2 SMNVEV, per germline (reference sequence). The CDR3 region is CASSPSSGATYEQYF. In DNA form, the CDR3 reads TGTGCCAGCAGTCCGTCTAGCGGGGCAACCTACGAGCAGTACTTC.